This T cell receptor (beta chain) was retrieved from a study of early T cells in non-severe SARS-CoV-2 infection listed by TCRdb under 2021. Broadly, across the study: Bulk RNA from unsorted whole blood was used for TCR sequencing, so alpha and beta chains could not be paired. Summary of the overall study and its limitations: Matching against VDJdb was skewed toward anti-spike CD8 responses, likely underestimated virus-specific expansions, and missed private and CD4 specificities.

This clonotype has just a few counts. Its antigen is still unknown. There are no base qualities to consult, and no much larger clone falls within one base. The CDR3 spans 15 residues, from the cysteine through the phenylalanine. Only CDR3 DNA remains: 45 bases, in frame from the first base. Cut back by 5 bases and 3 bases, the V and J ends lie 14 bases apart. The germline V gene specifies SGHTA as CDR1 and FQGNSA as CDR2. Set within a cohort of healthcare workers in London, UK, this nested case-control study involved weekly PCR testing of nasopharyngeal swabs along with blood sampling. Healthcare workers were recruited between 23 and 31 March 2020, during the week of the UK lockdown, and were followed weekly for up to roughly 16 weeks. Library generation was performed with 5' RACE. Instrument on record: NextSeq 500. The TCR library protocol attached unique molecular identifiers to individual cDNA molecules to correct for sequencing error and PCR bias. TCR alpha and beta chains were both sequenced, and the abundances of alpha and beta sequences in each sample were closely correlated with each other. For the original study's pipeline: V gene, J gene and CDR3 annotation of TCR sequences was performed with Decombinator V4. TCRs were defined as expanded if a significant change between any two time points was detected under a Poisson model with p below 0.0001. TCR abundances were normalised to the total number of TCRs sequenced per sample and were expressed as counts per million. TRAV1-2 paired with TRAJ12, TRAJ20 or TRAJ33 defined MAIT TCRs, while TRAV10 paired with TRAJ18 defined iNKT TCRs. VDJdb, accessed 1 November 2021, was searched for CMV, EBV and SARS-CoV-2 annotated TCRs, excluding TCRs annotated for multiple antigens. Starting from the raw public reads, TCRdb applied fastp trimming at Q25, assembled clones with MiXCR and retained in-frame beta chains. Each record represents a unique CDR3 protein, reported with the most common genes and DNA among its rows. It is TCRdb's table, rather than the study itself, that gives the V and J calls and clone size. In this sample the table shows approximately 83,000 distinct CDR3 sequences, about 14% of which occur a single time. The ten biggest clones cover approximately 11% of the sample.

This clonotype originated in an adult who was a healthcare worker with PCR-confirmed SARS-CoV-2 infection or an uninfected control (not recorded which). The sequenced sample consisted of whole blood. The chain was built from TRBV7-2 and TRBJ1-3; tentative D gene TRBD1, with 6 bases matching. The CDR3 sequence is CASSPGAGFGNTIYF. The DNA is TGTGCCAGCAGCCCGGGGGCAGGGTTTGGAAACACCATATATTTT. Full variable domain (CDR3 extended with the reference TRBV7-2 and TRBJ1-3 proteins): GAGVSQSPSNKVTEKGKDVELRCDPISGHTALYWYRQSLGQGLEFLIYFQGNSAPDKSGLPSDRFSAERTGGSVSTLTIQRTQQEDSAVYLCASSPGAGFGNTIYFGEGSWLTVV.